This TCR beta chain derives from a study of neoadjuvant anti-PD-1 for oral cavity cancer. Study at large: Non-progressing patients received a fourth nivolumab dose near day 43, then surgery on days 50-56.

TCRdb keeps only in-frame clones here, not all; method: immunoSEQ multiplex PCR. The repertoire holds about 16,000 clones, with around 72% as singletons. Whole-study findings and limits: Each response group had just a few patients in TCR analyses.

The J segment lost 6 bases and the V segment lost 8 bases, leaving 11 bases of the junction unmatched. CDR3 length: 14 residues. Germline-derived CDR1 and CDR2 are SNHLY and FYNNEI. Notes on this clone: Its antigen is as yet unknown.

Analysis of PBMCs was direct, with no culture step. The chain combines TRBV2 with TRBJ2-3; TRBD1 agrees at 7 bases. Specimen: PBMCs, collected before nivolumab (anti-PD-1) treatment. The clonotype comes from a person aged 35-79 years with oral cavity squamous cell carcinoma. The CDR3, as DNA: TGTGCCAGCCAGATGGGGACAGTAGTTGATACGCAGTATTTT. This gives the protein CASQMGTVVDTQYF. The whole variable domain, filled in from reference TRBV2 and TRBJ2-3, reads EPEVTQTPSHQVTQMGQEVILRCVPISNHLYFYWYRQILGQKVEFLVSFYNNEISEKSEIFDDQFSVERPDGSNFTLKIRSTKLEDSAMYFCASQMGTVVDTQYFGPGTRLTVL.